Reported below is one T cell receptor (beta chain). This entry is derived from a study of T cell responses to AZD1222 COVID-19 vaccine. Produced via immunoSEQ multiplex PCR; TCRdb's table is partial and in-frame only. The profile shows approximately 90,000 clones, about nine tenths of them singletons. This TCR was sampled from an adult in good health. Here the sequenced sample was peripheral blood, taken on day 0 of AZD1222 vaccination.

The CDR3 DNA reads as TGTGCCAGCAGCCCGCACAGGGGACAGGGATACGGCTACACCTTC. Translation: CASSPHRGQGYGYTF. V gene TRBV5-6 combines with J gene TRBJ1-2; 9 bases agree with TRBD1. J was trimmed by 8 bases and V by 4 bases; bases with no gene match: 12. Germline CDR1 SGHDT, CDR2 YYEEEE. The CDR3 length is 15 residues.